The next 25 T cell receptor beta chains were all read from a single sample in a study of tumor and adjacent non-tumor tissue in lung cancer. No cell sorting was done before RNA was extracted from the tissue. Three rounds of nested PCR, following a modified ARM-PCR protocol, produced the TCRbeta library. TCRdb itself ran the multiplex PCR reads through MiXCR, one entry per CDR3 protein. The profile shows some 100,000 distinct CDR3 sequences, approximately 71% of them singletons. Sequencing input: lung tumor tissue. The receptors stem from a woman aged 55-69 years with non-small cell lung cancer.

As regards this clonotype: One end of the junction does not line up with germline, which may come from a read error. The rearrangement joins TRBV20-1 to TRBJ1-5, with D tentatively TRBD1 (6 bases). The germline CDR1 and CDR2 sequences are DFQATT and SNEGSKA (reference sequence). The CDR3 loop spans 13 amino acids. This CDR3 reads CSATQGTDQSQHF. In DNA, the CDR3 is TGCAGTGCCACACAGGGAACTGATCAGTCCCAGCATTTT.

The rearrangement links TRBV29-1 to TRBJ2-1; D might be TRBD2 (6 bases). In germline, CDR1 is SQVTM, CDR2 ANQGSEA. Trimming pared 8 bases from V and 8 bases from J, leaving 22 bases between. The CDR3 has 14 residues. The CDR3 nucleotides are TGCAGCTTTGGAGGGTTGATGGGGGTTTATGAGCAGTTCTTC. Its protein is CSFGGLMGVYEQFF.

Turning to this clonotype: A single base separates this from a much larger clone, so it may be a read error. J is TRBJ2-3 and V is TRBV29-1; the D gene is possibly TRBD1 (5 bases). The CDR3 is 14 residues long. The germline CDR1 and CDR2 sequences are SQVTM and ANQGSEA. CDR3 in amino acids: CSVAGLDGTDTQFF. CDR3 DNA sequence: TGCAGCGTTGCAGGGCTGGATGGCACAGATACGCAGTTTTTT.

As regards this clonotype: Since a much larger clone is just one base distant, this may be a read error. V gene TRBV4-3 combines with J gene TRBJ2-7; possible D gene TRBD2, 6 bases. The germline gives CDR1 LGHNA, CDR2 YSLEER. The CDR3 covers 15 residues. With 1 base removed from V and 2 bases from J, the gap between germline ends came to 12 bases. This CDR3 is CASSQGLVDTYEQYF. In DNA, the CDR3 is TGCGCCAGCAGCCAAGGACTAGTGGACACCTACGAGCAGTACTTC.

This clonotype has a count of ten or more. The V gene is TRBV6-6, the J gene TRBJ2-3, with D possibly matching TRBD2 (6 bases). V lost 5 bases, J lost 5 bases, and 17 bases lay in between. Germline CDR1 and CDR2: MNHNY and SVGAGI (reference sequence). The CDR3 loop spans 15 amino acids. The CDR3 loop is CASSPLGGDRDTQYF. CDR3 in DNA: TGTGCCAGCAGTCCCCTCGGGGGTGATAGAGATACGCAGTATTTT.

With regard to this clonotype: A much larger clone differs by one base, so this may be a read error. This chain uses TRBV20-1 with TRBJ1-1; the D gene is possibly TRBD1 (5 bases). CDR3 size: 15 residues. V lost 0 bases to trimming and J lost 5 bases, with 16 bases between them. Germline lookup yields CDR1 DFQATT and CDR2 SNEGSKA (reference sequence). The chain's CDR3 is CSAREAGLGQTEAFF. CDR3 DNA sequence: TGCAGTGCTAGAGAGGCGGGGCTCGGGCAAACTGAAGCTTTCTTT.

The chain joins TRBV28 to TRBJ1-1, with TRBD1 as a possible D gene (6 bases). The CDR3 has 14 residues. The ends were cut back, 3 bases at V and 5 bases at J, with 13 bases in the middle. In germline, CDR1 is MDHEN, CDR2 SYDVKM. Here the CDR3 DNA reads TGTGCCAGCAGTTTCGCAAGGGGGGCGACTGAAGCTTTCTTT. It encodes CASSFARGATEAFF.

As regards this clonotype: An end of the junction differs from the germline gene, which may be a read error. The J gene is TRBJ2-7, the V gene TRBV29-1, with 12 nucleotides matching TRBD1. Germline assignment: CDR1 SQVTM and CDR2 ANQGSEA. The CDR3 consists of 19 residues. DNA of the CDR3: TGCAGCCATTTATCCTCCTCCTCCACGGGACAGGGGGCCTTCTACGAGCAATACTTC. Its protein is CSHLSSSSTGQGAFYEQYF.

On this clonotype: The conserved phenylalanine or tryptophan normally closing the CDR3 is absent here, so this likely arose from a read error. The CDR3 DNA reads TGTACCAGCAGCACCAAAGGTGGAGGGGTTTACCAAGAGACCCAGTACTAC. This gives the protein CTSSTKGGGVYQETQYY. The chain joins TRBV11-3 to TRBJ2-5; D might be TRBD2 (6 bases). The CDR3 is 17 residues long. Germline CDR1 and CDR2: SGHNT and YENEEA.

For this clonotype: Mismatch with germline at one junction end may stem from a read error. The V gene is TRBV7-9, the J gene TRBJ2-7; 8 bases fit TRBD1. The CDR3 totals 15 residues. CDR1 is SEHNR, CDR2 FQNEAQ, per germline (reference sequence). The CDR3 sequence: CTSSLRTGSSYEQYF. In nucleotides, the CDR3 is TGTACCAGCAGCTTACGGACAGGGAGCTCCTACGAGCAGTACTTC.

For this clonotype: Possible read error: a much larger clone is one base away. V is TRBV20-1 and J is TRBJ1-5; TRBD1 matches at 8 bases. Germline V gene data show CDR1 as DFQATT and CDR2 as SNEGSKA (reference sequence). The CDR3 has 14 amino acids. CDR3 sequence: CSARVQGAGQHQHF. The CDR3 DNA reads as TGCAGTGCTAGAGTGCAGGGGGCGGGTCAGCACCAGCATTTT.

Regarding this clonotype: The junction does not match germline at one end; this may be a read error. The chain employs TRBV7-9 and TRBJ1-2; TRBD1 matches 9 bases. CDR3 length equals 15 residues. CDR1 is SEHNR, CDR2 FQNEAQ, per germline (reference sequence). CDR3 sequence reads: CAGSTPGTGNYGYTF. DNA of the CDR3: TGTGCCGGCAGCACCCCCGGGACAGGGAACTATGGCTACACCTTC.

Points on this clonotype: This clone may be a read error of a much larger clone one base away. J is TRBJ2-7 and V is TRBV10-3; D call uncertain. Per the germline V gene, CDR1 is ENHRY and CDR2 is SYGVKD. This CDR3 has 11 amino acids. The CDR3 nucleotides are TGTGCCATCAGTGAAGGGAACGAGCAGCACTTC. Translation: CAISEGNEQHF.

The chain has TRBV28 and TRBJ1-3; tentatively, D is TRBD1 (6 bases). V was shortened by 8 bases and J by 7 bases, with 24 bases between the two germline ends. Germline V gives CDR1 MDHEN, CDR2 SYDVKM. This CDR3 is 16 amino acids long. CDR3 amino acids: CASGEGDPILGNTIYF. CDR3 DNA sequence: TGTGCCAGCGGCGAGGGGGACCCAATCCTCGGGAACACCATATATTTT.

The rearrangement links TRBV12-3 or TRBV12-4 to TRBJ2-5, with D tentatively TRBD1 or TRBD2 (5 bases each). The CDR3 sequence is 15 residues long. Between the trimmed V and J ends, which lost 3 bases and 5 bases, there was a span of 16 bases. The CDR3 DNA is TGTGCCAGCAGTTTTCCCCTAACTGGGACGGAGACCCAGTACTTC. Translation gives CASSFPLTGTETQYF.

With respect to this clonotype: Given a much more abundant clone one base away, this may be a read error. The chain couples TRBV5-6 to TRBJ1-5, with TRBD1 as a possible D gene (6 bases). Germline loops: CDR1 SGHDT, CDR2 YYEEEE. This CDR3 has 14 residues. With 5 bases removed from V and 2 bases from J, the gap between germline ends came to 11 bases. In nucleotides, the CDR3 is TGTGCCAGCAGGGACAGTATGCGCAATCAGCCCCAGCATTTT. Amino acid sequence: CASRDSMRNQPQHF. Together with reference TRBV5-6 and TRBJ1-5, the CDR3 gives the full variable domain: DAGVTQSPTHLIKTRGQQVTLRCSPKSGHDTVSWYQQALGQGPQFIFQYYEEEERQRGNFPDRFSGHQFPNYSSELNVNALLLGDSALYLCASRDSMRNQPQHFGDGTRLSIL.

This clonotype was counted ten times or more. The chain joins TRBV5-1 to TRBJ1-1; weak D call: TRBD1 (5 bases). The CDR3 has 15 amino acids. Trimming cost V 2 bases and J 1 base, with 12 bases left between them. The germline V gene encodes CDR1 SGHRS and CDR2 YFSETQ. CDR3 region: CASSFSEGRNTEAFF. The DNA of the CDR3 is TGCGCCAGCAGCTTTTCGGAGGGACGGAACACTGAAGCTTTCTTT.

Of note for this clonotype: A read error may explain this, as a much larger clone is one base away. The rearrangement joins TRBV6-5 to TRBJ2-1; 8 nucleotides agree with TRBD2. The CDR3 spans 17 residues. The germline gives CDR1 MNHEY, CDR2 SVGAGI. The CDR3 region is CASSSSFGGRLYNKQFF. In DNA form, the CDR3 reads TGTGCCAGCAGTTCCTCCTTTGGCGGGAGGCTCTACAATAAGCAGTTCTTC.

On this clonotype itself: Relative to the germline gene, one junction end is altered; a read error may explain this. The chain carries TRBV28 and TRBJ1-5; tentatively, D is TRBD1 (5 bases). Germline V gives CDR1 MDHEN, CDR2 SYDVKM. The CDR3 runs to 17 residues. CDR3 sequence reads: CASSLSQDGSSNQLQHF. The CDR3 nucleotides are TGTGCCAGCAGTTTATCACAGGACGGCTCAAGCAACCAGCTCCAGCATTTT.

The CDR3 spells CASSLAGQVNTGELFF. CDR3 nucleotides: TGTGCCAGCAGCTTAGCGGGACAGGTGAACACCGGGGAGCTGTTTTTT. The rearrangement uses TRBV7-2 and TRBJ2-2, with TRBD1 matching 8 bases. Trimming at V came to 0 bases and at J to 1 base, leaving 1 base not matched to a gene. Germline lookup yields CDR1 SGHTA and CDR2 FQGNSA. The CDR3 is made up of 16 amino acids.

About this clonotype itself: This may be a read error, as it is one base from a much larger clone. The chain couples TRBV12-3 or TRBV12-4 to TRBJ1-1, with no clear D. Trimming took off 2 bases at V and 0 bases at J, with 7 bases between the two ends. The CDR3 totals 14 residues. CDR3 sequence reads: CASSLPDVNTEAFF. The CDR3 nucleotides read TGTGCCAGCAGTTTACCAGACGTGAACACTGAAGCTTTCTTT.

V is TRBV6-2 or TRBV6-3 and J is TRBJ2-7; tentatively, D is TRBD1 (5 bases). The CDR3 contains 16 residues. Looked up from germline, CDR1 is MNHEY and CDR2 is SVGEGT. Deletions cut 3 bases from V and 4 bases from J, with 19 bases between. The CDR3 nucleotides are TGTGCCAGCAGTTATCCCAGGACACCGGTGCCGTACGAGCAGTACTTC. As protein: CASSYPRTPVPYEQYF.

V is TRBV20-1 and J is TRBJ2-7, with 7 bases identical to TRBD2. Germline CDR1 DFQATT, CDR2 SNEGSKA (reference sequence). This CDR3 has 16 residues. Trimming removed 0 bases from V and 5 bases from J; junction bases left unmatched: 13. Here the CDR3 reads CSARDGEGAGMNEQYF. DNA for the CDR3: TGCAGTGCTAGAGATGGGGAGGGAGCTGGTATGAACGAGCAGTACTTC.

In this sample, this clonotype turned up once. An end of the junction differs from the germline gene, which may be a read error. The rearrangement uses TRBV11-3 and TRBJ2-7; the D gene is possibly TRBD2 (5 bases). This CDR3 comprises 14 residues. Germline CDR1 is SGHNT and CDR2 is YENEEA. The CDR3 DNA reads as TGTGCCAGTAGCTTTGATACGGGAACCTACGAACACTACTTC. Translation: CASSFDTGTYEHYF. Looking up the rest from reference TRBV11-3 and TRBJ2-7 gives the full variable domain: EAGVVQSPRYKIIEKKQPVAFWCNPISGHNTLYWYLQNLGQGPELLIRYENEEAVDDSQLPKDRFSAERLKGVDSTLKIQPAELGDSAVYLCASSFDTGTYEHYFGPGTRLTVT.

Regarding this clonotype: This likely comes from a read error, as the CDR3 has no conserved phenylalanine or tryptophan at its end. The rearrangement joins TRBV4-1 to TRBJ1-1, with D maybe TRBD1 (5 bases). CDR1 is MGHRA, CDR2 YSYEKL, per germline. The CDR3 is 15 residues long. The CDR3 loop reads CASNQDFGRVTEAFY. CDR3 nucleotides: TGCGCCAGCAACCAAGATTTCGGCAGGGTTACTGAAGCTTTCTAT.